These T cell receptor beta chains were read from a single sample in a study of T cell repertoires in ileal Crohn's disease. The method was immunoSEQ multiplex PCR; TCRdb's version includes in-frame clones alone and lacks a portion of them. The sample has fewer than 5,500 clones, 82% seen once. The sequenced sample consisted of ileal tissue. Receptor source: an adult with Crohn's disease. Each CDR3 is given with its conserved first and last residue. A D gene is named only where the DNA matches it firmly. Only part of the rows carry a size: once, few, many, or a class if the clone is expanded.

>.|TRBJ2-1|TRBV7-2|.
TGTGCCGCAGGCGGGTCGGGCTACAATGAGCAGTTCTTC
CAAGGSGYNEQFF
>.|TRBJ2-3|TRBV7-2|TRBD2
TGTGCCAGCAGGTGGGGAGCGGGAGGGTTAAAGGATACGCAGTATTTT
CASRWGAGGLKDTQYF
>once|TRBJ1-1|TRBV2|.
TGTGCCAGCAGCGAGCATTTATTGAACACTGAAGCTTTCTTT
CASSEHLLNTEAFF
>.|TRBJ1-3|TRBV28|.
TGTGCCAGCAGTTTGGGTAGACTAAACTCTGGAAACACCATATATTTT
CASSLGRLNSGNTIYF
>once|TRBJ2-7|TRBV14|TRBD2
TGTGCCAGCAGCCAAGCACTAGCGGGGTCCTACGAGCAGTACTTC
CASSQALAGSYEQYF
>.|TRBJ2-5|TRBV18|TRBD2
TGTGCCAGCTCACCACCGGGATCTAGCGGGATTGGCAAGACCCAGTACTTC
CASSPPGSSGIGKTQYF
>once|TRBJ1-6|TRBV6-1|.
TGTGCCAGCAGTGATAGAGGTGAATCACCCCTCCACTTT
CASSDRGESPLHF
>once|TRBJ2-2|TRBV27|.
TGTGCCAGCAGTCCCTACCGTGTGGGGGCTGACACCGGGGAGCTGTTTTTT
CASSPYRVGADTGELFF
>.|TRBJ2-3|TRBV5-4|.
TGTGCCAGCAGCACGTCCGGAGGGCGAACAGATACGCAGTATTTT
CASSTSGGRTDTQYF
>few|TRBJ2-6|TRBV6-5|.
TGTGCCAGCAGTTACAGAGGGAGCTCTGGGGCCAACGTCCTGACTTTC
CASSYRGSSGANVLTF
>.|TRBJ1-5|TRBV7-2|.
TGTGCCAGCAGCTTGAGTAGCAATCAGCCCCAGCATTTT
CASSLSSNQPQHF
>.|TRBJ1-6|TRBV10-3|.
TGTGCCATCAGACAGGCCGCGGGGAATTCACCCCTCCACTTT
CAIRQAAGNSPLHF
>.|TRBJ2-1|TRBV28|TRBD1
TGTGCCAGCAGGACAGGGGGGGCCTTCAATGAGCAGTTCTTC
CASRTGGAFNEQFF
>few|TRBJ1-6|TRBV5-5|.
TGTGCCAGCAGCTTGGGAAATTCACCCCTCCACTTT
CASSLGNSPLHF
>.|TRBJ1-1|TRBV15|.
TGTGCCACCAGCATCGACAGTGAAGCTTTCTTT
CATSIDSEAFF
>few|TRBJ1-1|TRBV19|.
TGTGCCAGTAGTCTGCGGGGACCGAACACTGAAGCTTTCTTT
CASSLRGPNTEAFF
>.|TRBJ2-7|TRBV7-2|TRBD2
TGTGCCAGCAGACGGACTAGCGGTTACGAGCAGTACTTC
CASRRTSGYEQYF
>.|TRBJ1-3|TRBV4-3|.
TGCGCCAGCAGCCAAACTGCCGAGTCTGGAAACACCATATATTTT
CASSQTAESGNTIYF
>.|TRBJ1-3|TRBV27|.
TGTGCCAGCGGTACGTCGGGTCCCGGCTCTGGAAACACCATATATTTT
CASGTSGPGSGNTIYF
>.|TRBJ2-7|TRBV6-1|.
TGTGCCAGCAGTGAATTAAGGGTAGTTCGGTCCTACGAGCAGTACTTC
CASSELRVVRSYEQYF
>.|TRBJ2-7|TRBV14|.
TGTGCCAGCAGCCTCGCCGGGAATTCCCACGAGCAGTACTTC
CASSLAGNSHEQYF
>.|TRBJ1-4|TRBV20-1|.
TGCAGTGCGGGACATAATGAAAAACTGTTTTTT
CSAGHNEKLFF
>.|TRBJ1-2|TRBV9|.
TGTGCCAGCAGCGTAACGAATTGGGGGGCGAATGGCTACACCTTC
CASSVTNWGANGYTF
>.|TRBJ2-7|TRBV9|.
TGTGCCAGCAGCGTAGTCCCTAGCGAGGTTTACGAGCAGTACTTC
CASSVVPSEVYEQYF
>.|TRBJ1-1|TRBV19|.
TGTGCCATCAAAAACAGGGATTCCACTGAAGCTTTCTTT
CAIKNRDSTEAFF
>.|TRBJ2-5|TRBV7-7|.
TGTGCCAGCAGCCTGACACTACAAGAGACCCAGTACTTC
CASSLTLQETQYF
>once|TRBJ1-1|TRBV6-1|TRBD1
TGTGCCAGCAGTGAAAGGACAGGGGGCTGGAGGACTGAAGCTTTCTTT
CASSERTGGWRTEAFF
>.|TRBJ2-7|TRBV25-1|TRBD2
TGTGCCAGAGTTCGGACTAGCGGGAGGCCTCACTACGAGCAGTACTTC
CARVRTSGRPHYEQYF
>.|TRBJ2-3|TRBV6-5|.
TGTGCCAGCAGTTACTCTGGGGGGGGGCTCGTGGATACGCAGTATTTT
CASSYSGGGLVDTQYF
>.|TRBJ1-1|TRBV19|.
TGTGCCAGTAGACTGAACACTGAAGCTTTCTTT
CASRLNTEAFF
>once|TRBJ1-6|TRBV18|.
TGTGCCAGCTCACCATTTAAAATGGGGGATTCACCCCTCCACTTT
CASSPFKMGDSPLHF
>.|TRBJ2-7|TRBV6-5|.
TGTGCCAGCAGATTAGCGCGCGGCTCCTACGAGCAGTACTTC
CASRLARGSYEQYF
>.|TRBJ1-2|TRBV14|.
TGTGCCAGCAGCCAAGGATATTACAGACCGGGGAGTAGGGACTATGGCTACACCTTC
CASSQGYYRPGSRDYGYTF
>few|TRBJ1-2|TRBV27|TRBD1
TGTGCCAGCAGTTTCCGCCTAAGGGGGATTGCTCCGGGACAGACTACCAACTATGGCTACACCTTC
CASSFRLRGIAPGQTTNYGYTF
>.|TRBJ2-1|TRBV7-9|.
TGTGCCAGCAGCTTTTCGCTCGCGTCTCTGGAGCAGTTCTTC
CASSFSLASLEQFF
>few|TRBJ2-1|TRBV5-1|TRBD2
TGCGCCAGCAGCCCGAGACTAGCGGGGCTCTTCGAGCAGTTCTTC
CASSPRLAGLFEQFF
>.|TRBJ2-2|TRBV6-1|.
TGTGCCAGCAGTGAAATTCACAGGAGAACCGGGGAGCTGTTTTTT
CASSEIHRRTGELFF
>.|TRBJ1-2|TRBV28|TRBD1
TGTGCCAGCCAAAAAGGGGGCTGGTATGGCTACACCTTC
CASQKGGWYGYTF
>.|TRBJ2-7|TRBV28|TRBD1
TGTGCCAGCAGTTCACAGGGGACAGGGAGGAGCGAGCAGTACTTC
CASSSQGTGRSEQYF
>.|TRBJ2-3|TRBV19|.
TGTGCCAGTAGTATAGCTCAGGGGCGGCTCACAGATACGCAGTATTTT
CASSIAQGRLTDTQYF
>.|TRBJ2-7|TRBV7-8|TRBD2
TGTGCCAGCAGCTTAGCCGGGCCCCTGGGACTACTGAGAACCTACGAGCAGTACTTC
CASSLAGPLGLLRTYEQYF